This record looks at one T cell receptor beta chain sequence and its context. The antigen it binds to is not known. Base qualities were left out, and no much larger clone turns up one base away. These data come from a study of cytomegalovirus exposure and HLA in healthy donors (dated 2017 in TCRdb). Broadly, across the study: In an earlier analysis of approximately 500 of the donors, about 270 Gb of sequence data and 117 million unique TCR beta sequences from 150 million to 200 million T cells were reported. About 310 gigabases of sequencing data and tens of millions of unique TCR sequences were included in an early release covering roughly 600 HLA-typed donors. Of the 300 to 500 genotyped donors, 80% to 90% were placed in the genetic ancestry cluster associated with self-reported Caucasian donors. The aim of the study was to test whether cataloging public T cell receptors could identify signatures of past pathogen exposure. The study profiled the T cell repertoires of approximately 700 subjects by immunosequencing and related them to cytomegalovirus serostatus. Besides the first cohort of 550 to 750 subjects, a separate validation cohort made up of 95 to 150 different subjects was used. High-throughput TCR immunosequencing, statistical association of individual TCRs with disease status, and machine learning were combined to predict cytomegalovirus infection status. To study patterns of TCR occurrence, a later analysis re-analyzed previously published TCR beta repertoires from around 700 donors and added high-resolution HLA genotyping. The later analysis used no new phenotypic data to find candidate immune exposures, relying instead on TCR beta sequences and their occurrence across donors. An earlier analysis of around 580 of the donors used high-throughput TCR beta sequencing to judge whether each TCR beta V gene segment behaved as functional or pseudogenic. Donor age, sex, ethnicity and CMV serostatus were compiled together with the repertoire data. A later genetic analysis took genome-wide SNP genotypes for about 55% of the roughly 700 donors and used that subset as a discovery cohort. All discovery cohort repertoires had been generated on a single sequencing platform. Class I and class II HLA loci were covered by the typing at four-digit resolution. The number of typed donors differed by locus: roughly 620-630 for A, B, C, DRB1 and DQB1; 500 to 550 for DQA1; approximately 610 for DPA1; and roughly 450 for DPB1. About 5 DR-DQ haplotypes were handled as single units for association and clustering, since linkage in the cohort was strong. On average, around 240,000 unique TCR beta nucleotide sequences were sequenced per donor among fewer than 500 genotyped donors of the cohort, with 15% to 20% of those sequences being non-productive. Beyond this particular receptor, the publication reports: A few of the identified cytomegalovirus-associated TCR beta chains were confirmed in vitro to be specific for cytomegalovirus antigens. Several of the top co-occurrence clusters appeared to be linked to parvovirus B19, influenza, CMV and Epstein-Barr virus, according to a later analysis. In this cohort, only TCR beta chains were sequenced, and detectable features were limited by the absence of alpha or paired-chain data. Because counts were too low, roughly 18 rarely observed V segments, including chromosome 9 orphons, were left out of the earlier analysis of some 640 of the donors. In a later analysis, HLA-associated TCR beta chains showed more clonal expansion and lower generation probabilities than non-associated chains that were equally common. A further reported finding was that TCR beta sequences accurately predicted the HLA-A and HLA-B alleles for most subjects in the first cohort. Because some donors lacked HLA typing at each locus, the association tests relied only on the typed subset. The authors suggested that the approach could potentially be extended to other disease states and immunological phenotypes. Broadly in line with IMGT annotations, most TCR beta V segments showed up in productive rearrangements about 87% or about 30% of the time in an earlier analysis of several hundred of the donors. A group of highly shared sequence variants was considered likely to be a technical artifact of the sequencing pipeline. In the study, 150 to 200 TCR beta chains were listed as associated with cytomegalovirus. Sequencing depth was assumed to be roughly uniform across donors in the presence/absence analyses, though that assumption may not hold. A later analysis found that TCR association rates varied across HLA loci, with DRB1 alleles showing the most associated TCRs and HLA-C alleles the fewest. When HLA alleles, especially DR and DQ, strongly co-occurred, attributing TCR associations to individual alleles was difficult. Because the 87-base-pair reads could not distinguish some IMGT-functional V segments, including TRBV6-2 and TRBV6-3, those segments were excluded. The only immune exposure information available for the cohort was CMV serostatus. Most TCR sequences were seen in very few donors, while some public TCRs were found in many individuals. In both the original and validation cohorts, the classifier was reported to diagnose cytomegalovirus status with high specificity and sensitivity. At a false discovery rate of 0.05, a later analysis linked under 20,000 TCR beta sequences to specific HLA alleles. In a later genetic analysis, a missense DCLRE1C variant was associated with V-gene and J-gene trimming of TCR beta chains, and the association was replicated in an independent cohort. A later genetic analysis reported fewer N-insertions in productive TCRs among donors in an Asian-associated ancestry cluster than the approximately 700-donor mean. Linkage disequilibrium might explain the correlated functional status among segregating V segments, but an unknown experimental factor could not be ruled out. Most CMV-associated TCR beta chains appeared to be HLA-restricted in a later analysis, and the HLA associations seemed to be driven largely by CMV exposure.

In total, 630 or so healthy bone marrow donors made up the cohort. All cohort members were sampled while nominally healthy, although unrecorded immune exposures were likely present. The donor was CMV seronegative and belonged to the group of 320 or so seronegative cohort members. Each donor provided a peripheral blood sample, and peripheral blood mononuclear cells were used for TCR beta sequencing. Genomic DNA was extracted from the blood cell samples with the Qiagen DNeasy Blood Extraction Kit. The germline V gene encodes CDR1 MDHEN and CDR2 SYDVKM. V is reduced by 2 bases and J by 7 bases, leaving a spacing of 6 bases between them. Its CDR3 holds 12 amino acids, cysteine through phenylalanine. Only the CDR3 portion is preserved as DNA: 36 bases, with reading frame beginning at the first base. Library construction relied on the immunoSEQ multiplex PCR assay. For the multiplex PCR, a mixture combining 60 forward primers for TCR Vbeta segments and 13 reverse primers for TCR Jbeta segments was used. Amplification of the CDR3 region of rearranged TCR beta genes was performed with a multiplex PCR assay on genomic DNA. The Illumina HiSeq System was used to sequence the amplified TCR beta libraries as 87-base-pair reads. Processing in the source paper ran as follows. In a later analysis, tens of millions of unique TCR beta chains were counted across the approximately 670 repertoires, and some 10 million of these chains were shared by at least two donors. Raw reads were error-corrected and collapsed into unique sequences with a nearest-neighbor algorithm that merged closely related sequences to remove PCR and sequencing errors. V, D and J gene segments were assigned by aligning CDR3 sequences to IMGT reference sequences. Each retained sequence needed at least a six-nucleotide match to both a V gene segment and a J gene segment. Rearrangements were classified as productive when the CDR3 lacked stop codons and remained in frame with V and J, and all other rearrangements were classified as non-productive. CDR3 was defined according to IMGT convention as the region running from the second conserved V-encoded cysteine to the conserved J-encoded phenylalanine. In an earlier analysis of 500 to 650 of the donors, sequences lacking an unambiguous match to a single V gene segment were excluded. In an earlier analysis of approximately 550 of the donors, V segments were called functional above 56.7% productive rearrangements and were called segregating when the between-donor standard deviation exceeded 5%. To diagnose cytomegalovirus status from the catalog of TCR beta chain sequences, a statistical classification framework was built. In a later analysis, TCR nucleotide sequences were compared against IMGT/GENE-DB human TR gene sequences so that V and J genes could be assigned. The TCRdist pipeline was used in a later analysis to assign CDR3 sequences and most-parsimonious VDJ recombination scenarios. In a later analysis, each TCR beta chain was defined by its CDR3 amino acid sequence together with its V-gene family, and reads without a unique V-gene family were excluded. A later analysis removed roughly 590 highly shared, low-generation-probability nucleotide sequences to deal with suspected cross-contamination and a sequencing artifact. A later analysis calculated a clonal expansion index for each public chain from normalized within-repertoire ranks of inferred template counts. Generation probabilities in a later analysis came from a VDJ recombination model fitted to out-of-frame rearrangements, and those results were checked against IGoR. Hypergeometric tests were used in a later analysis to score TCR-TCR, TCR-HLA and TCR-CMV co-occurrence, with a repertoire-size bias correction applied to the TCR pairs. In a later analysis, false discovery rates were estimated by permuting HLA or CMV assignments 20 times. In a later analysis, co-occurring TCRs were grouped with DBSCAN, and TCRdist sequence similarity was added when clustering was performed within HLA-allele-positive subsets. For co-occurrence clustering, repertoires with fewer than 30,000 or more than 120,000 public chains were excluded, along with roughly 5 repertoires with anomalous nucleotide sharing. TCRdb holds this immuneACCESS table with in-frame rearrangements only. Some clones are missing; in checked studies, unresolved V genes explain under half, and the rest has no known cause. V, J and clone size are those of that table, while D and trimming were read from the DNA. The sample data list about 76,000 clones, and 65% to 80% of these were observed just once. 2% to 3% of the sample is taken by the ten largest.

Sequencing was done on a sample of PBMCs. The sequence was obtained from a man under 40 in good health and CMV-seronegative. The chain joins TRBV28 to TRBJ2-1; the D gene cannot be resolved reliably. The DNA sequence follows: TGTGCCAGCAGTTTAACCGGGAATGAGCAGTTCTTC. The resulting protein is CASSLTGNEQFF.